This T cell receptor beta chain appears in the sequencing data of a study of T cells in Graves' hyperthyroidism and ophthalmopathy. Whole-study results and caveats: Model predictions of ophthalmopathy came a median around 7.1 months before onset.

RNA transcripts yielded amplified TCR beta CDR3 regions. First-round RT-PCR of the TCR CDR3 relied on the HTBI primer set. MiXCR, applied by TCRdb to the multiplex PCR reads, yields one record per CDR3 protein. The repertoire has roughly 350,000 distinct CDR3 sequences, roughly 13% of them found once; the top ten carry 30% to 40%. This clonotype was detected many times. The antigen is unknown. The clonotype originates from a woman aged 40 to 50 with Graves' ophthalmopathy. Material for sequencing was blood.

The CDR3 sequence: CASRQGLPNTGELFF. The CDR3 nucleotides read TGTGCCAGCAGACAGGGACTACCGAACACCGGGGAGCTGTTTTTT. V and J are TRBV2 and TRBJ2-2, with D possibly matching TRBD2 (7 bases). CDR3 size: 15 residues. From germline, CDR1 is SNHLY and CDR2 FYNNEI. V lost 6 bases, J lost 0 bases, and 11 bases lay in between.